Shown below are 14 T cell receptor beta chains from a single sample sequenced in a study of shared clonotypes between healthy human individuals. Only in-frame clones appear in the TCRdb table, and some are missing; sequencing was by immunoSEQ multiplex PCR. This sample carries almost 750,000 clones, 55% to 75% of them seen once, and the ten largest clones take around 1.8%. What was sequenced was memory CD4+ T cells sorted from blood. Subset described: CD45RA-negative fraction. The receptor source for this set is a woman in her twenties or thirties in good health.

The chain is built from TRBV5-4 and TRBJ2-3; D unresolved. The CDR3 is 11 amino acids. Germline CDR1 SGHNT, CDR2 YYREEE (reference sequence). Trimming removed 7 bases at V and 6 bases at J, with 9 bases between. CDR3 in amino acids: CASGRADTQYF. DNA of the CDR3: TGTGCCAGCGGCCGGGCGGATACGCAGTATTTT.

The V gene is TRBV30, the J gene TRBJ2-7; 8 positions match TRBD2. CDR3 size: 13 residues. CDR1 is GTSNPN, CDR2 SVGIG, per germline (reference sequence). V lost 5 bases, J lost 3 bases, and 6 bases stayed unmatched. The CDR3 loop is CAWRPGTSYEQYF. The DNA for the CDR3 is TGTGCCTGGCGCCCCGGGACTAGCTACGAGCAGTACTTC.

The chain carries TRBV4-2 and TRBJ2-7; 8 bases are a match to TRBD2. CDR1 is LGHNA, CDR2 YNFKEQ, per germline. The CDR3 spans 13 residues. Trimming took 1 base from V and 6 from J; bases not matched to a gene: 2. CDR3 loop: CASSQGLAGEQYF. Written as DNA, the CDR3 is TGTGCCAGCAGCCAAGGGCTAGCGGGCGAGCAGTACTTC.

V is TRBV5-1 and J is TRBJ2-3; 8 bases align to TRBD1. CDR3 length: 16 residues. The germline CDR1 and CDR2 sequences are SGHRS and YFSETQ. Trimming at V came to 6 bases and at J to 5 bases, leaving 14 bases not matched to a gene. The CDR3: CASTKTRQGSGDTQYF. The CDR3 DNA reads TGCGCCAGCACCAAGACGCGACAGGGGTCTGGAGATACGCAGTATTTT.

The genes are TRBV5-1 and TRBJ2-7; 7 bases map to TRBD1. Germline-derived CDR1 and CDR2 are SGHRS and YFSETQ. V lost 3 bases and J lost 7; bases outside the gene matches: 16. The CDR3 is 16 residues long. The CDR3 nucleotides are TGCGCCAGCAGCTCGGGATCCGGGACAGCGAGGTCAGAGCAGTACTTC. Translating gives CASSSGSGTARSEQYF.

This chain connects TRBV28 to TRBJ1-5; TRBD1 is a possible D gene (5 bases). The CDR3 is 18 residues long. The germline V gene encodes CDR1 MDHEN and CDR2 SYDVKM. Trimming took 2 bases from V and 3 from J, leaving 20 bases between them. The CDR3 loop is CASSLPAFRTRNNQPQHF. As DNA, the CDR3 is TGTGCCAGCAGTTTACCCGCTTTCCGGACAAGGAACAATCAGCCCCAGCATTTT.

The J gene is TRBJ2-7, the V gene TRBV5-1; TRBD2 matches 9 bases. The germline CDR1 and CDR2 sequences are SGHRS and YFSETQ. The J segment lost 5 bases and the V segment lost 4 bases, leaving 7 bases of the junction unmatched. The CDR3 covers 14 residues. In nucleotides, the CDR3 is TGCGCCAGCAGCGCCGGACTAGCGAGCCACGAGCAGTACTTC. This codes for CASSAGLASHEQYF. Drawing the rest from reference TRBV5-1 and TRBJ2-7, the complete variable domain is KAGVTQTPRYLIKTRGQQVTLSCSPISGHRSVSWYQQTPGQGLQFLFEYFSETQRNKGNFPGRFSGRQFSNSRSEMNVSTLELGDSALYLCASSAGLASHEQYFGPGTRLTVT.

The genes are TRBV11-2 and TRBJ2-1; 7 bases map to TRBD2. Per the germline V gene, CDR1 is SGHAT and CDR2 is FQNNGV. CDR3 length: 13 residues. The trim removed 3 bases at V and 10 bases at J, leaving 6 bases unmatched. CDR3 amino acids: CASSLESGTEQFF. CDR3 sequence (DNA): TGTGCCAGCAGCTTGGAGAGCGGGACGGAGCAGTTCTTC. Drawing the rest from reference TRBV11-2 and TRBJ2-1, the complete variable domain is EAGVAQSPRYKIIEKRQSVAFWCNPISGHATLYWYQQILGQGPKLLIQFQNNGVVDDSQLPKDRFSAERLKGVDSTLKIQPAKLEDSAVYLCASSLESGTEQFFGPGTRLTVL.

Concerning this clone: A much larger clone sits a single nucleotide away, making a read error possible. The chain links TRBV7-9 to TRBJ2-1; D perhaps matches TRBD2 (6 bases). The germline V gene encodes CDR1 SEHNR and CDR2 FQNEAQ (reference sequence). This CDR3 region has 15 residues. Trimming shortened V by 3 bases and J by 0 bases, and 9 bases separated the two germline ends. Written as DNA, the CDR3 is TGTGCCAGCAGCTTCGACGGGAGCTCCTACAATGAGCAGTTCTTC. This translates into CASSFDGSSYNEQFF.

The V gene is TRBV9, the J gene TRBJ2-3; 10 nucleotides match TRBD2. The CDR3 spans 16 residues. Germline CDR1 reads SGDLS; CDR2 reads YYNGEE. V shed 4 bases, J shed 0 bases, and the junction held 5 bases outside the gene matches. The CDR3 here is CASSPRGLASTDTQYF. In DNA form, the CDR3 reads TGTGCCAGCAGCCCCCGGGGACTAGCGAGCACAGATACGCAGTATTTT.

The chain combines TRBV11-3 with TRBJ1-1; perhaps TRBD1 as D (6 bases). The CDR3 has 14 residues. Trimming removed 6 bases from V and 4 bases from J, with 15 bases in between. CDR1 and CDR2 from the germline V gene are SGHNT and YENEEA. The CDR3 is CASRYHREGTEAFF. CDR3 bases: TGTGCCAGCAGGTACCACAGGGAAGGCACTGAAGCTTTCTTT. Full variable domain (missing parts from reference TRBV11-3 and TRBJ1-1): EAGVVQSPRYKIIEKKQPVAFWCNPISGHNTLYWYLQNLGQGPELLIRYENEEAVDDSQLPKDRFSAERLKGVDSTLKIQPAELGDSAVYLCASRYHREGTEAFFGQGTRLTVV.

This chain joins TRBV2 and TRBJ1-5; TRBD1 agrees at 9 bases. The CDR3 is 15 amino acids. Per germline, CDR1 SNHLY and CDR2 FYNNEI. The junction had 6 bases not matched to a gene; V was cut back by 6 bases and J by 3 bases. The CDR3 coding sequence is TGTGCCAGCAGGATGGGACAGGGCGCCAATCAGCCCCAGCATTTT. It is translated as CASRMGQGANQPQHF.

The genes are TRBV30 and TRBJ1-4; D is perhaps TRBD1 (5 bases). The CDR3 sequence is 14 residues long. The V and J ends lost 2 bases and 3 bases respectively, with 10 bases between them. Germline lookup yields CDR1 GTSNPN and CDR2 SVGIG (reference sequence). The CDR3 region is CAWSRAGPNEKLFF. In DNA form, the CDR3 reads TGTGCCTGGAGTAGGGCGGGACCTAATGAAAAACTGTTTTTT.

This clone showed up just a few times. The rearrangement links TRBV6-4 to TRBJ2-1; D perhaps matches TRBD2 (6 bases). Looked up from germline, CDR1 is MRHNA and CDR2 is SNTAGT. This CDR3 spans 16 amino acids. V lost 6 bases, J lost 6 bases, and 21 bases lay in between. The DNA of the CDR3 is TGTGCCAGCAGCAAACCCCAGGGTGGAGGGTCCAATGAGCAGTTCTTC. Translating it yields CASSKPQGGGSNEQFF.